The next 20 T cell receptor beta chains were all read from a single sample in a study of molecular identifiers for immune sequencing clone quantification. MiXCR, applied by TCRdb to the PCR reads, yields one record per CDR3 protein. The sample shows 7,500 to 9,500 distinct CDR3 sequences, approximately 15% of them seen only once. Sequencing used naive CD8+ T cells from blood, with Jurkat cell RNA spiked in. Subset denoted: FACS-sorted CD8+CD4-CCR7+CD45RA+ naive T cells. The receptors originated from a human donor in good health. Some libraries in this study had Jurkat cell RNA spiked in.

This clonotype is judged medium-sized (0.01 to 0.1%). The J gene is TRBJ2-3, the V gene TRBV10-3, with D possibly matching TRBD1 (6 bases). V was cut by 7 bases and J by 6 bases, with 17 bases left in between. The CDR3 extends over 14 amino acids. Germline values: CDR1 ENHRY, CDR2 SYGVKD. In nucleotides, the CDR3 is TGTGCCATCAAGGACAGAGTCATGGAGGATACGCAGTATTTT. This encodes CAIKDRVMEDTQYF.

By frequency in the sample, this clonotype is medium-sized (0.01 to 0.1%). The rearrangement joins TRBV30 to TRBJ2-1, with D unclear. Trimming removed 0 bases at V and 4 bases at J, with 7 bases between. The CDR3 contains 13 residues. CDR1 and CDR2 (germline): GTSNPN, SVGIG (reference sequence). In DNA, the CDR3 is TGTGCCTGGAGTGTGGTTAAGTACAATGAGCAGTTCTTC. It yields the protein CAWSVVKYNEQFF.

In its sample, this clonotype was seen many times. V is TRBV7-9 and J is TRBJ1-1, with D possibly being TRBD1 (5 bases). Germline CDR1 SEHNR, CDR2 FQNEAQ (reference sequence). The CDR3 runs to 17 residues. V lost 4 bases and J lost 0, with 18 bases in between. CDR3 region: CASSSPQNRFMNTEAFF. Written as DNA, the CDR3 is TGTGCCAGCAGCTCGCCCCAGAACAGGTTCATGAACACTGAAGCTTTCTTT.

In this sample, this clonotype turned up many times. The V gene is TRBV20-1, the J gene TRBJ1-5, with D maybe TRBD1 (6 bases). Germline values: CDR1 DFQATT, CDR2 SNEGSKA (reference sequence). The CDR3 consists of 14 residues. As DNA, the CDR3 is TGCAGACGCATCGTACAGGGCGACAATCAGCCCCAGCATTTT. Amino acids: CRRIVQGDNQPQHF.

This clonotype has a count of ten or more. The chain couples TRBV7-9 to TRBJ2-1, with D uncertain. V was trimmed by 7 bases and J by 5 bases, leaving 12 bases between them. Germline V gives CDR1 SEHNR, CDR2 FQNEAQ (reference sequence). The CDR3 extends over 13 amino acids. The CDR3 spells CASNPLRNNEQFF. CDR3 coding DNA: TGTGCCAGCAACCCTCTCCGAAACAATGAGCAGTTCTTC.

This clonotype is labeled medium-sized (0.01 to 0.1%). The chain is built from TRBV11-2 and TRBJ2-7, with TRBD1 as a possible D gene (5 bases). V was pared by 6 bases and J by 1 base, with 16 bases between. The germline V gene has CDR1 SGHAT and CDR2 FQNNGV. This CDR3 comprises 15 residues. The CDR3 region has the DNA TGTGCCAGCAGAAACGACAGACCGCTATCCTACGAGCAGTACTTC. Translated, it gives CASRNDRPLSYEQYF.

This clonotype is medium-sized (0.01 to 0.1%). This chain joins TRBV9 and TRBJ1-2; maybe TRBD1 (5 bases). The CDR3 extends over 15 amino acids. V lost 7 bases and J 0 bases, leaving 16 bases between the germline ends. Germline values: CDR1 SGDLS, CDR2 YYNGEE. CDR3 protein: CASRNGGVANYGYTF. The CDR3 nucleotides read TGTGCCAGCCGCAACGGAGGGGTAGCTAACTATGGCTACACCTTC.

This clonotype is deemed medium-sized. J is TRBJ1-5 and V is TRBV19; TRBD1 aligns across 7 bases. The CDR3 loop spans 19 amino acids. Trimming removed 5 bases from V and 5 bases from J; junction bases left unmatched: 21. Germline V CDR1 and CDR2: LNHDA, SQIVND (reference sequence). This CDR3 is CASSSQGDSFFAGDQPQHF. The CDR3 nucleotides read TGTGCCAGTAGTTCTCAGGGGGATTCGTTTTTTGCCGGAGATCAGCCCCAGCATTTT.

In this sample, this clonotype turned up many times. The chain carries TRBV15 and TRBJ2-7; D is undetermined. Germline loops: CDR1 LNHNV, CDR2 YYDKDF (reference sequence). The CDR3 runs 14 residues. Trimming took off 4 bases at V and 3 bases at J, with 13 bases between the two ends. The CDR3 spells CATSTSTRHYEQYF. DNA for the CDR3: TGTGCCACCAGCACCAGCACGCGACACTACGAGCAGTACTTC.

The J gene is TRBJ1-1, the V gene TRBV9; no reliable D call. With 0 bases removed from V and 0 bases from J, the gap between germline ends came to 24 bases. CDR1 and CDR2 from the germline V gene are SGDLS and YYNGEE. The length of the CDR3 is 20 residues. The CDR3: CASSVAAGVGIPPMNTEAFF. DNA of the CDR3: TGTGCCAGCAGCGTAGCGGCAGGCGTGGGAATTCCACCCATGAACACTGAAGCTTTCTTT.

Ten or more counts support this clonotype. The V call is TRBV7-6, the J call TRBJ2-1; no clear D gene. V lost 1 base and J 9 bases, leaving 10 bases between the germline ends. Per the germline V gene, CDR1 is SGHVS and CDR2 is FNYEAQ. This CDR3 has 13 residues. The CDR3 protein is CASSLVPSSEQFF. The CDR3 nucleotides are TGTGCCAGCAGCTTAGTCCCCAGCAGTGAGCAGTTCTTC.

This clonotype is deemed medium-sized (0.01 to 0.1%). The rearrangement links TRBV6-1 to TRBJ2-2, with 7 bases aligning to TRBD1. Germline V lookup: CDR1 MNHNS, CDR2 SASEGT. The CDR3 runs to 15 residues. V shed 7 bases, J shed 1 base, and the junction held 6 bases outside the gene matches. The CDR3 DNA reads TGTGCCAGCAAGGGGGCAGGCGGGAACACCGGGGAGCTGTTTTTT. It codes for CASKGAGGNTGELFF.

The sample holds many counts of this clonotype. In DNA, the CDR3 is TGTGCCAGCAGTTTTCGTACTAGCGGGAGGGGGGGGGGGCTCGAGCAGTACTTC. The encoded protein is CASSFRTSGRGGGLEQYF. The rearrangement links TRBV28 to TRBJ2-7; 13 bases agree with TRBD2. This CDR3 spans 18 amino acids. Trimming removed 3 bases from V and 6 bases from J; junction bases left unmatched: 14. Germline V gives CDR1 MDHEN, CDR2 SYDVKM.

To note about this clonotype: The conserved closing phenylalanine or tryptophan is absent in this CDR3, likely reflecting a read error. The rearrangement uses TRBV20-1 and TRBJ2-7; either TRBD1 or TRBD2 may fit D (5 bases each). The V gene lost 3 bases and the J gene lost 9 bases, with 15 bases spanning the gap. The CDR3 has 12 residues. The germline CDR1 and CDR2 sequences are DFQATT and SNEGSKA (reference sequence). The CDR3 sequence: CSASSIGAAQYL. The CDR3 nucleotides read TGCAGTGCTAGTTCAATCGGGGCAGCGCAGTACCTC.

Concerning this clonotype itself: This may be a read error: a much more frequent sequence differs by one nucleotide. This chain links TRBV12-3 or TRBV12-4 with TRBJ2-5, with 10 bases that match TRBD2. The CDR3 length is 15 residues. The DNA of the CDR3 is TGTGCCAGCAGTTCACTAGCGGGGTACCAAGAGGCCCAGTACTTC. It translates to CASSSLAGYQEAQYF.

This clonotype came up many times. The genes are TRBV5-1 and TRBJ2-1; D call uncertain. CDR1 SGHRS and CDR2 YFSETQ come from the germline V gene. V gave up 0 bases and J gave up 0 bases, with 13 bases separating them. The CDR3 extends over 17 amino acids. As DNA, the CDR3 is TGCGCCAGCAGCTTGGTTCCGGGTATGGGCTCCTACAATGAGCAGTTCTTC. This translates into CASSLVPGMGSYNEQFF.

This clonotype showed up many times. The CDR3 region is CSARDPETMGYNEQFF. In nucleotides, the CDR3 is TGCAGTGCTAGAGATCCCGAGACTATGGGCTACAATGAGCAGTTCTTC. The V and J genes are TRBV20-1 and TRBJ2-1; a weak D match, TRBD2 (5 bases). In germline, CDR1 is DFQATT, CDR2 SNEGSKA (reference sequence). The germline V and J ends were trimmed by 0 bases and 3 bases, with 15 bases remaining between them. This CDR3 is 16 amino acids long.

Only one count was recorded for this clonotype. Relative to the germline gene, one junction end is altered; a read error may explain this. CDR3 nucleotide sequence: TGTGCCAGTAGTGTAGATGGGACTAGCGGAGGTAACACAGATACGCAGTATTTT. Protein sequence: CASSVDGTSGGNTDTQYF. The chain recombines TRBV19 with TRBJ2-3; 11 nucleotides line up with TRBD2. Germline V gene sequence: CDR1 LNHDA, CDR2 SQIVND (reference sequence). The CDR3 has 18 residues.

This clonotype is judged medium-sized (0.01 to 0.1%). The CDR3 spells CASSYGRGLVDTQYF. The CDR3 region has the DNA TGTGCCAGCAGTTACGGCAGGGGGCTGGTAGATACGCAGTATTTT. The chain has TRBV6-2 or TRBV6-3 and TRBJ2-3, with 8 positions matching TRBD1. This CDR3 contains 15 residues. Looked up from germline, CDR1 is MNHEY and CDR2 is SVGEGT. With 2 bases clipped from V and 5 bases from J, the junction kept 6 bases outside the gene matches.

This clonotype was counted ten times or more. The chain couples TRBV6-6 to TRBJ2-7; 9 nucleotides match TRBD1. The CDR3 sequence is 15 residues long. V dropped 2 bases and J dropped 4; count of bases not matched to a gene: 6. The germline V gene encodes CDR1 MNHNY and CDR2 SVGAGI (reference sequence). This CDR3 reads CASSYRTGGLYEQYF. In DNA, the CDR3 is TGTGCCAGCAGTTACCGAACAGGGGGCCTTTACGAGCAGTACTTC.